This T cell receptor (beta chain) was sequenced for a study of blood T cell repertoires in COVID-19. Across the whole study: Nucleic acid was either cDNA or gDNA, and it came from T cells, B-cell-depleted T cells, or PBMCs.

The age range of participants was about 18 to 100 years, with residence in around 22 US areas. Clinical history as reported by participants underpinned cohort assignment. Under the authors' procedure: From reference gene primer amplification, estimates of nucleated cell counts were derived. TCRdb keeps only in-frame clones here, not all; method: immunoSEQ multiplex PCR. V and J calls and clone size are copied from that table; D and trimming were computed from the DNA. The sample shows 200,000 to 300,000 clones, 80% to 90% of them seen only once. This CDR3 region has 17 residues. V was pared by 0 bases and J by 4 bases, with 7 bases of the junction left unmatched. Germline-derived CDR1 and CDR2 are SGHVS and FNYEAQ.

V gene TRBV7-6 combines with J gene TRBJ2-1, with 9 bases identical to TRBD1. The sequenced material came from PBMCs or T cells enriched from blood (not recorded which). The sequence was obtained from a woman in her 30s with acute COVID-19. CDR3 DNA: TGTGCCAGCAGCTTAGCGTCAACAGGGGGCAGATACAATGAGCAGTTCTTC. This sequence encodes CASSLASTGGRYNEQFF.